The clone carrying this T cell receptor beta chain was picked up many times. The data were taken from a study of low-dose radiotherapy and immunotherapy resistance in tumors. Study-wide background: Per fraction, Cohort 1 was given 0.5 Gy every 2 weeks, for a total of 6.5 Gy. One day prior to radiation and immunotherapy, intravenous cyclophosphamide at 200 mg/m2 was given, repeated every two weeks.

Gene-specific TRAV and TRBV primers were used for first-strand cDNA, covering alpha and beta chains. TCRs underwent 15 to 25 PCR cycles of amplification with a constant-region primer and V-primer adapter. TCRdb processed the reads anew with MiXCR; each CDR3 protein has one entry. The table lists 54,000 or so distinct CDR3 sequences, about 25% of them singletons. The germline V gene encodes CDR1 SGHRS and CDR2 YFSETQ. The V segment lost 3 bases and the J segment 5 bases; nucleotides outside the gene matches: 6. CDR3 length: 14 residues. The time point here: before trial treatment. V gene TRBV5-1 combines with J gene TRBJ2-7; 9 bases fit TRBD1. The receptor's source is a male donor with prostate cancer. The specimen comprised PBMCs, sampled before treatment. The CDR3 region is CASSSGTGRDEQYF. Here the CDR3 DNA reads TGCGCCAGCAGCTCCGGGACAGGGAGAGACGAGCAGTACTTC.